What follows is one T cell receptor beta chain and its context. The CDR3 consists of 15 residues. CDR1 and CDR2 (germline): MNHEY, SMNVEV (reference sequence). After removal of 7 bases from V and 6 bases from J, the junction contained 8 bases not matched to a gene. This sample is part of a study of shared clonotypes between healthy human individuals. Clones were sequenced by immunoSEQ multiplex PCR, and TCRdb holds only the in-frame ones, with some missing. The sample has about 450,000 clones, roughly 80% seen once; the top ten hold around 13%. Material for sequencing was PBMCs. This receptor was taken from a middle-aged woman in good health. Some clones in this sample may be carry-over from other donors' samples. The rearrangement joins TRBV27 to TRBJ1-4, with 10 bases matching TRBD1. Here the CDR3 reads CASTSLGQGDEKLFF. The DNA for the CDR3 is TGTGCCAGCACCTCCCTCGGACAGGGGGATGAAAAACTGTTTTTT.